This T cell receptor beta chain is from a study of cytomegalovirus exposure and HLA in healthy donors. For this clone: Its cognate antigen is unknown.

Study observations and caveats: A few V segments could not be told apart, such as TRBV6-2 and TRBV6-3, and were left out. CMV antigen specificity of a few CMV-associated chains was confirmed in vitro. Earlier results showed most TCR beta V segments being productive about 87% or about 30% of the time.

The study ran its PCR with 60 Vbeta and 13 Jbeta primers. Method: immunoSEQ multiplex PCR; TCRdb's copy keeps in-frame clones and lacks some. The sample table sets out tens of thousands of clones. J lost 0 bases, V lost 4 bases, and 8 bases had no gene match. Germline V gives CDR1 KGHSH, CDR2 LQKENI. This CDR3 comprises 18 residues. The sequence was obtained from a woman aged 60-75 years in good health and CMV-seropositive. Material: PBMCs. The genes are TRBV18 and TRBJ2-7, with 14 positions matching TRBD2. The CDR3 loop is CASSRGTSGGQFSYEQYF. The CDR3 DNA follows: TGTGCCAGCTCACGTGGGACTAGCGGGGGCCAATTCTCCTACGAGCAGTACTTC. The full variable domain, its missing parts supplied by reference TRBV18 and TRBJ2-7, is NAGVMQNPRHLVRRRGQEARLRCSPMKGHSHVYWYRQLPEEGLKFMVYLQKENIIDESGMPKERFSAEFPKEGPSILRIQQVVRGDSAAYFCASSRGTSGGQFSYEQYFGPGTRLTVT.